Below are 15 T cell receptor beta chains sequenced from a single sample in a study of response to subunit inactivated influenza vaccine. Each CDR3 protein is one row after TCRdb ran MiXCR on the RT-PCR reads. The table lists about 540,000 distinct CDR3 sequences, 12% to 15% of them singletons. The source was PBMCs from blood, collected less than 13 days after vaccination. These receptors all come from a man aged 50 to 60 who received an inactivated influenza vaccine.

This chain joins TRBV12-3 or TRBV12-4 and TRBJ1-2; D is ambiguous. The CDR3 covers 14 residues. V lost 5 bases to trimming and J lost 7 bases, with 17 bases between them. DNA for the CDR3: TGTGCCAGCAGTCCCCCGGGGAGGGTGGCTGGCTACACCTTC. Protein sequence: CASSPPGRVAGYTF.

This clonotype was seen a handful of times. The V call is TRBV5-1, the J call TRBJ2-5, with 9 bases identical to TRBD2. The germline V gene encodes CDR1 SGHRS and CDR2 YFSETQ. After removal of 5 bases from V and 2 bases from J, the junction contained 7 bases not matched to a gene. CDR3 length equals 15 residues. CDR3 bases: TGCGCCAGCAGGGAACCTAGCGGGGAGCAAGAGACCCAGTACTTC. Translating gives CASREPSGEQETQYF.

The genes are TRBV6-2 or TRBV6-3 and TRBJ2-7; D tentatively fits TRBD1 or TRBD2 (6 bases each). Between the trimmed V and J ends, which lost 1 base and 1 base, there was a span of 14 bases. The CDR3 runs to 16 residues. CDR1 and CDR2 from the germline V gene are MNHEY and SVGEGT. CDR3 nucleotide sequence: TGTGCCAGCAGTTACTGGATGGGGGGCAATTCCTACGAGCAGTACTTC. Translated: CASSYWMGGNSYEQYF.

V and J are TRBV18 and TRBJ2-7, with D tentatively TRBD2 (7 bases). The CDR3 runs 16 residues. Germline V CDR1 and CDR2: KGHSH, LQKENI. The V and J ends lost 2 bases and 0 bases respectively, with 14 bases between them. The CDR3 DNA is TGTGCCAGCTCACCAACAGGGAGGGCCAGCTCCTACGAGCAGTACTTC. It is translated as CASSPTGRASSYEQYF.

This clonotype was seen only a few times. This rearrangement joins TRBV7-9 to TRBJ2-4; 7 bases align to TRBD1. The germline CDR1 and CDR2 sequences are SEHNR and FQNEAQ (reference sequence). J lost 5 bases, V lost 5 bases, and 6 bases had no gene match. The CDR3 consists of 14 residues. In DNA, the CDR3 is TGTGCCAGCAGCCAATCCGGGACAGAAAACATTCAGTACTTC. The encoded protein is CASSQSGTENIQYF.

CDR3 sequence: CASRQGGHQPQHF. DNA of the CDR3: TGTGCCAGCCGACAGGGGGGCCATCAGCCCCAGCATTTT. V is TRBV12-3 or TRBV12-4 and J is TRBJ1-5, with 9 bases identical to TRBD1. CDR3 size: 13 residues. The V gene end was trimmed by 8 bases and the J gene end by 5 bases; junction bases not matched to a gene: 4.

The J gene is TRBJ1-5, the V gene TRBV12-3 or TRBV12-4; D gene ambiguous. Trimming took 6 bases from V and 6 from J, leaving 9 bases between them. The CDR3 has 12 residues. The CDR3 is CASSLDLQPQHF. CDR3 in DNA: TGTGCCAGCAGCCTCGATCTTCAGCCCCAGCATTTT.

The V and J genes are TRBV20-1 and TRBJ2-3; 12 bases match TRBD2. Germline V gene sequence: CDR1 DFQATT, CDR2 SNEGSKA (reference sequence). CDR3 length: 15 residues. V lost 2 bases to trimming and J lost 4 bases; unmatched junction nucleotides: 4. The CDR3 here is CSARQPSGGADTQYF. In DNA, the CDR3 is TGCAGTGCTAGACAACCTAGCGGGGGGGCAGATACGCAGTATTTT.

This clonotype turned up a few times. The V and J genes are TRBV20-1 and TRBJ1-5, with 9 bases that match TRBD1. V lost 6 bases to trimming and J lost 5 bases; unmatched junction nucleotides: 11. Germline values: CDR1 DFQATT, CDR2 SNEGSKA (reference sequence). This CDR3 has 15 amino acids. CDR3 sequence reads: CSAGTGLLEDQPQHF. In nucleotides, the CDR3 is TGCAGTGCCGGGACAGGGCTTTTGGAGGATCAGCCCCAGCATTTT.

This chain joins TRBV4-3 and TRBJ1-4; 8 bases align to TRBD1. Per germline, CDR1 LGHNA and CDR2 YSLEER. The CDR3 is made up of 19 amino acids. With 3 bases clipped from V and 0 bases from J, the junction kept 12 bases outside the gene matches. The CDR3, as DNA: TGCGCCAGCAGCCACCTATACCGGGACAGGATTGCAACTAATGAAAAACTGTTTTTT. Translating gives CASSHLYRDRIATNEKLFF.

V gene TRBV5-1 combines with J gene TRBJ1-1; TRBD1 might be the D (6 bases). The CDR3 extends over 16 amino acids. The ends were cut back, 1 base at V and 2 bases at J, with 15 bases in the middle. Germline V lookup: CDR1 SGHRS, CDR2 YFSETQ. The CDR3 region is CASSLTGRGVNTEAFF. The CDR3 DNA reads as TGCGCCAGCAGCTTGACAGGGAGAGGGGTCAACACTGAAGCTTTCTTT. The full variable domain, in which reference TRBV5-1 and TRBJ1-1 provide the parts outside the CDR3, is KAGVTQTPRYLIKTRGQQVTLSCSPISGHRSVSWYQQTPGQGLQFLFEYFSETQRNKGNFPGRFSGRQFSNSRSEMNVSTLELGDSALYLCASSLTGRGVNTEAFFGQGTRLTVV.

The chain employs TRBV11-2 and TRBJ2-3; TRBD2 matches at 11 bases. The CDR3 has 14 residues. J gave up 5 bases and V 5 bases, and 3 bases lay outside the gene matches. Germline CDR1 and CDR2: SGHAT and FQNNGV. The CDR3 DNA is TGTGCCAGCAGCAAGGGACTAGCGGAAGATACGCAGTATTTT. Translated, it gives CASSKGLAEDTQYF.

The chain recombines TRBV5-1 with TRBJ1-6; possibly TRBD1 for D (5 bases). This CDR3 contains 16 residues. Germline CDR1 SGHRS, CDR2 YFSETQ. V lost 4 bases and J lost 2, with 13 bases in between. CDR3 DNA sequence: TGCGCCAGCAGCAGCGGCGCACAGGCCTATAATTCACCCCTCCACTTT. It is translated as CASSSGAQAYNSPLHF.

This sequence joins TRBV2 and TRBJ2-2; the match to TRBD2 covers 12 bases. This CDR3 comprises 16 residues. V shed 6 bases, J shed 6 bases, and the junction held 8 bases outside the gene matches. Germline CDR1 is SNHLY and CDR2 is FYNNEI. The CDR3 sequence: CASSKTSGSRSGELFF. The CDR3 bases are TGTGCCAGCAGCAAGACTAGCGGGAGTAGGTCCGGGGAGCTGTTTTTT. The full variable domain, with the rest looked up from reference TRBV2 and TRBJ2-2, is EPEVTQTPSHQVTQMGQEVILRCVPISNHLYFYWYRQILGQKVEFLVSFYNNEISEKSEIFDDQFSVERPDGSNFTLKIRSTKLEDSAMYFCASSKTSGSRSGELFFGEGSRLTVL.

Concerning this clonotype itself: One junction end does not reproduce the germline sequence, and a read error may be involved. The chain uses TRBV12-3 or TRBV12-4 and TRBJ1-4; the D gene is possibly TRBD1 (6 bases). The CDR3 runs to 15 residues. CDR3 nucleotide sequence: TGTGCCAGCAGTGCTATCACAGGGTATAATGTAAAACTGTTTTTT. Protein sequence: CASSAITGYNVKLFF.